One sample yielded the 18 T cell receptor beta chains listed below, sequenced in a study of yellow fever vaccine responses in identical twins. TCRdb processed the RT-PCR reads anew with MiXCR; each CDR3 protein has one entry. The sample lists about 14,000 distinct CDR3 sequences, 70% to 85% occurring once. The sequences come from T cells from blood (PBMCs), unsorted or a sorted subset (not recorded which), collected before or after yellow fever vaccination (not recorded which). Receptor source: a woman under 30 who received the yellow fever vaccine.

The rearrangement joins TRBV18 to TRBJ1-1; D not resolved. Per germline, CDR1 KGHSH and CDR2 LQKENI. The V and J ends lost 6 bases and 1 base respectively, with 3 bases between them. The CDR3 has 11 residues. CDR3 coding DNA: TGTGCCAGCTCGGGGAACACTGAAGCTTTCTTT. It encodes CASSGNTEAFF.

The chain employs TRBV5-4 and TRBJ2-1; D might be TRBD1 (6 bases). V lost 4 bases to trimming and J lost 6 bases, with 11 bases between them. Germline V CDR1 and CDR2: SGHNT, YYREEE (reference sequence). The CDR3 contains 13 residues. This CDR3 is CASSLLQGNEQFF. The CDR3 region has the DNA TGTGCCAGCAGCCTACTACAGGGCAATGAGCAGTTCTTC.

V usage is TRBV29-1 and J usage is TRBJ2-5; D ambiguous. Per germline, CDR1 SQVTM and CDR2 ANQGSEA. This CDR3 has 12 residues. The V end lost 3 bases, the J end lost 4 bases, and 9 bases lay between the germline ends. CDR3 DNA sequence: TGCAGCGTTGAGACACGTGGAGAGACCCAGTACTTC. Translation gives CSVETRGETQYF. The full variable domain, completed using reference TRBV29-1 and TRBJ2-5, is SAVISQKPSRDICQRGTSLTIQCQVDSQVTMMFWYRQQPGQSLTLIATANQGSEATYESGFVIDKFPISRPNLTFSTLTVSNMSPEDSSIYLCSVETRGETQYFGPGTRLLVL.

The chain recombines TRBV6-9 with TRBJ2-7; no firm D call. The V gene's germline CDR1 is MNHGY and CDR2 SVAAGI. The ends were cut back, 2 bases at V and 1 base at J, with 6 bases in the middle. This CDR3 has 13 amino acids. CDR3 bases: TGTGCCAGCAGTTATGACACTTCCTACGAGCAGTACGTC. Residues: CASSYDTSYEQYV.

The chain links TRBV15 to TRBJ2-5; no clear D. V shed 3 bases and J shed 5 bases, with 7 bases lying between them. The CDR3 consists of 12 residues. Germline values: CDR1 LNHNV, CDR2 YYDKDF (reference sequence). CDR3 sequence: CATSRQRETQYF. In nucleotides, the CDR3 is TGTGCCACCAGCAGGCAAAGGGAGACCCAGTACTTC.

The CDR3 DNA reads TGTGCCAGCAGCCACACCCTCGGACAGGGAGATGAAAAACTGTTTTTT. Residues: CASSHTLGQGDEKLFF. The chain combines TRBV14 with TRBJ1-4; 8 bases fit TRBD1. CDR1 and CDR2 from the germline V gene are SGHDN and FVKESK. V shed 3 bases, J shed 6 bases, and the junction held 9 bases outside the gene matches. The CDR3 extends over 16 amino acids.

The chain carries TRBV11-2 and TRBJ2-7; 12 nucleotides line up with TRBD2. The CDR3 is 17 amino acids. V gave up 5 bases and J gave up 2 bases; unmatched junction bases: 10. CDR1 SGHAT and CDR2 FQNNGV come from the germline V gene. This chain's CDR3 is CASSPRDRLAGAYEQYF. In DNA, the CDR3 is TGTGCCAGCAGCCCCAGGGACCGACTAGCGGGAGCCTACGAGCAGTACTTC.

DNA of the CDR3: TGTGCCAGTAGACTCCAGGGACAGAACACTGAAGCTTTCTTT. It encodes CASRLQGQNTEAFF. The V call is TRBV19, the J call TRBJ1-1, with D possibly being TRBD1 (6 bases). Germline CDR1 is LNHDA and CDR2 is SQIVND (reference sequence). Trimming removed 6 bases from V and 1 base from J, with 12 bases in between. This CDR3 comprises 14 residues.

The V and J genes are TRBV18 and TRBJ1-5, with a possible D match to TRBD1 (5 bases). V was clipped by 4 bases and J by 2 bases, with 15 bases between them. The germline CDR1 and CDR2 sequences are KGHSH and LQKENI. CDR3 length: 16 amino acids. The CDR3 loop reads CASSLGVPGGNQPQHF. In DNA form, the CDR3 reads TGTGCCAGCTCACTCGGGGTTCCGGGGGGCAATCAGCCCCAGCATTTT.

V gene TRBV11-2 combines with J gene TRBJ2-2; D gene uncertain. The CDR3 runs to 15 residues. V lost 5 bases and J 6 bases, leaving 16 bases between the germline ends. The germline gives CDR1 SGHAT, CDR2 FQNNGV. The CDR3 DNA reads as TGTGCCAGCAGCCCCCGTGTTTTATCTTCCGGGGAGCTGTTTTTT. Its protein product is CASSPRVLSSGELFF.

This clonotype was observed a single time. The chain is built from TRBV2 and TRBJ2-2; the D gene is possibly TRBD2 (6 bases). The V gene's germline CDR1 is SNHLY and CDR2 FYNNEI. Trimming took 7 bases from V and 6 from J, leaving 9 bases between them. The CDR3 is 12 residues long. The CDR3 bases are TGTGCCAGCACCACGGGAGCCGGGGAGCTGTTTTTT. Translated: CASTTGAGELFF.

CDR3 in DNA: TGTGCCAGCAGCCCCAAAGGGTTGGGGACCCAGCATTTT. Translated: CASSPKGLGTQHF. The V call is TRBV14, the J call TRBJ1-5; D is uncertain. Germline V gives CDR1 SGHDN, CDR2 FVKESK. This CDR3 has 13 residues. The V and J ends lost 4 bases and 11 bases respectively, with 15 bases between them.

The rearrangement links TRBV18 to TRBJ2-1; D is ambiguous. The germline V gene encodes CDR1 KGHSH and CDR2 LQKENI. CDR3 length: 11 amino acids. V was trimmed by 3 bases and J by 7 bases, leaving 4 bases between them. In nucleotides, the CDR3 is TGTGCCAGCTCACCCGGGAATGAGCAGTTCTTC. It is translated as CASSPGNEQFF.

The CDR3 DNA follows: TGTGCCAGCAGTTCCCTTCGGACAGCCCAAGAGACCCAGTACTTC. It is translated as CASSSLRTAQETQYF. V usage is TRBV28 and J usage is TRBJ2-5, with D possibly matching TRBD1 (6 bases). The CDR3 sequence is 15 residues long. V was cut by 4 bases and J by 1 base, with 13 bases left in between. Germline CDR1 and CDR2: MDHEN and SYDVKM.

This clonotype was observed a single time. The V and J genes are TRBV11-1 and TRBJ2-1; TRBD1 is a possible D gene (5 bases). Looked up from germline, CDR1 is SGHAT and CDR2 is FQDESV (reference sequence). V lost 6 bases to trimming and J lost 6 bases, with 9 bases between them. The CDR3 totals 12 residues. CDR3 in amino acids: CASSAQGNEQFF. The CDR3 nucleotides are TGTGCCAGCAGTGCGCAGGGCAATGAGCAGTTCTTC.

The chain recombines TRBV15 with TRBJ1-5; D remains ambiguous. Germline assignment: CDR1 LNHNV and CDR2 YYDKDF (reference sequence). Trimming took 6 bases from V and 0 from J, leaving 9 bases between them. The CDR3 sequence is 14 residues long. The CDR3 sequence is CATSEDYSNQPQHF. CDR3 coding DNA: TGTGCCACCAGTGAGGATTATAGCAATCAGCCCCAGCATTTT.

The rearrangement joins TRBV19 to TRBJ2-5, with 7 bases lining up with TRBD2. The germline V gene has CDR1 LNHDA and CDR2 SQIVND (reference sequence). CDR3 length: 14 residues. The V segment lost 4 bases and the J segment 1 base; nucleotides outside the gene matches: 3. The DNA of the CDR3 is TGTGCCAGTAGTAATCCGGGGGGCCAAGAGACCCAGTACTTC. It translates to CASSNPGGQETQYF.

The chain joins TRBV27 to TRBJ2-3; 7 nucleotides align to TRBD2. V shed 5 bases and J 1 base; nucleotides not matched to a gene: 6. The CDR3 is 15 amino acids. Germline values: CDR1 MNHEY, CDR2 SMNVEV (reference sequence). The DNA for the CDR3 is TGTGCCAGCAGTCGGGGGGAGGTAGGCACAGATACGCAGTATTTT. It specifies CASSRGEVGTDTQYF.